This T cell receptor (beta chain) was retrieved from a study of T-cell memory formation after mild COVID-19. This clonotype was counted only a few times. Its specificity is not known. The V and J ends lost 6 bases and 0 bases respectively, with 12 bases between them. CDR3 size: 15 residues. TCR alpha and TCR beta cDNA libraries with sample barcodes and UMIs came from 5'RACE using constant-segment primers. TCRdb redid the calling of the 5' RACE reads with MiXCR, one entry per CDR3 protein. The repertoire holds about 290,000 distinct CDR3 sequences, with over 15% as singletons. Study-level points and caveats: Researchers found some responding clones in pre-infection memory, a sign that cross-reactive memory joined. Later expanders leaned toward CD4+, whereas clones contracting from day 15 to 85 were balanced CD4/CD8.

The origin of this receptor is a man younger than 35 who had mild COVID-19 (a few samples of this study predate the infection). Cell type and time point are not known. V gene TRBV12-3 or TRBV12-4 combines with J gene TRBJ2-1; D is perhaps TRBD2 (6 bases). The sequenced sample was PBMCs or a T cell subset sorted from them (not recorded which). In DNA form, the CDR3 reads TGTGCCAGCAGACCGGGACTCCCCTCCTACAATGAGCAGTTCTTC. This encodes CASRPGLPSYNEQFF.